This T cell receptor (beta chain) appears in the sequencing data of a study of vaccination effects on CD4 cells after COVID-19. General study results and limits: Relatively few convalescent patients took part in the study, which had no early post-infection timepoints.

Libraries were prepared by immunoSEQ multiplex PCR; TCRdb keeps only in-frame clonotypes and omits some of them. This table has tens of thousands of clones, 70% appearing once. On this clone: Its cognate antigen is unknown.

ViraFEST assay sequencing came after antigen-specific CD4+ T cells were expanded with viral peptide pools. Subsequent to a culture period of less than twelve days, CD4+ T cells were isolated. In the vaccine recipients, nucleocapsid antibodies were negative and there was no prior SARS-CoV-2 infection. A density of fewer than 2.5 million PBMC per well was used; these cells were cultured with roughly 10 IU/ml IL-2 and approximately 10 ug/ml peptides. Half of the medium was exchanged for IL-2 medium on both days 3 and 7. Losses at the gene ends were 2 bases for V and 4 bases for J; bases not matched to a gene: 7. The CDR3 contains 15 residues. Germline CDR1 reads GTSNPN; CDR2 reads SVGIG (reference sequence).

The chain couples TRBV30 to TRBJ1-3; TRBD1 matches at 8 bases. The receptor was derived from a human donor who received a COVID-19 vaccine. The sample here was CD4+ T cells from PBMCs cultured with HCoV-229E spike peptides, taken before COVID-19 vaccination. The CDR3 nucleotides read TGTGCCTGGAGTAGGGGACAGGCTTCAGGAAACACCATATATTTT. Protein: CAWSRGQASGNTIYF.